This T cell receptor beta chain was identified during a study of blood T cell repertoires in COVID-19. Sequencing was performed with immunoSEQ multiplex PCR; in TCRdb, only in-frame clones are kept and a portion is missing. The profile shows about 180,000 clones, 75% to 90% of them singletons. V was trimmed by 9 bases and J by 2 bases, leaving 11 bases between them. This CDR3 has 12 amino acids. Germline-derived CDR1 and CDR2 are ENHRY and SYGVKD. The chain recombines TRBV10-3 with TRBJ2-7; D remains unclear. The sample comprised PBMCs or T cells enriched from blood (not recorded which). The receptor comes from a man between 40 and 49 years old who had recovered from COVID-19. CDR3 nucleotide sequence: TGTGCCATGAGCGCCACCCCCTACGAGCAGTACTTC. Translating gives CAMSATPYEQYF.